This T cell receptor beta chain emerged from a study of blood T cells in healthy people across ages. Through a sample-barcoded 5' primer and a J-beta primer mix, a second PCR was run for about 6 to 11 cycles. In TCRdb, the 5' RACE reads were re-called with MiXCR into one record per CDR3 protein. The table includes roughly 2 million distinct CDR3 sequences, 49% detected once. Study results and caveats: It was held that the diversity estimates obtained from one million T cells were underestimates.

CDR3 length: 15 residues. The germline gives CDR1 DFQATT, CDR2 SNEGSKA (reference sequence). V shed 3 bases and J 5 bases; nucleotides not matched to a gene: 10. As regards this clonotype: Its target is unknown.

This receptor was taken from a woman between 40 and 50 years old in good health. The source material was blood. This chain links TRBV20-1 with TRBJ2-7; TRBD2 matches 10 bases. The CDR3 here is CSASLAGAAGDEQYF. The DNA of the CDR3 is TGCAGTGCTAGCCTAGCGGGGGCCGCAGGGGACGAGCAGTACTTC.